This T cell receptor (beta chain) was documented in a study of regulatory T cells in long-lasting Graves disease. Study-wide context: Less than 3 months of antithyroid drugs had been taken by newly diagnosed Graves' patients.

In building TCR beta libraries, iRepertoire HTBI primers were used together with Arm-PCR of CDR3 regions. Original processing notes: Samples jointly harbored roughly 60 TRBV and about 15 TRBJ segments. TCRdb recomputed calls from the multiplex PCR reads with MiXCR, one row per CDR3 protein. TCRdb, rather than the study authors, made the V and J calls. The profile covers 200,000 to 250,000 distinct CDR3 sequences, with just over 20% appearing a single time and approximately 13% taken by the ten largest. The CDR3 contains 15 residues. CDR1 is MDHEN, CDR2 SYDVKM, per germline. Trimming cost V 5 bases and J 2 bases, with 13 bases left between them. Time point noted: newly diagnosed GD, antithyroid drugs for less than 3 months. Making the TCR library involved RNA that had been extracted from PBMCs. Nine milliliters of peripheral blood were drawn into EDTA tubes. This clonotype has at least ten counts.

V gene TRBV28 combines with J gene TRBJ2-1; D gene unclear. This sequence was found in a female donor with Graves disease. Material: peripheral blood mononuclear cells (PBMCs), obtained at new diagnosis, from a patient treated with antithyroid drugs. CDR3 loop: CASSDSRHTYNEQFF. The CDR3 bases are TGTGCCAGCAGTGACTCAAGACACACCTACAATGAGCAGTTCTTC.